Below are 16 T cell receptor beta chains sequenced from a single sample in a study of cytomegalovirus exposure and HLA in healthy donors. With 60 Vbeta and 13 Jbeta primers, the PCR was carried out. Using immunoSEQ multiplex PCR, the repertoire was profiled, and TCRdb retains in-frame clones only, with some absent. The sample includes more than 85,000 clones, over 60% seen only once; the top ten take approximately 4.1%. The specimen was PBMCs. All receptors come from a female donor in good health and CMV-seropositive.

V is TRBV5-6 and J is TRBJ2-7; 9 nucleotides agree with TRBD1. There are 15 residues in the CDR3. CDR1 and CDR2 (germline): SGHDT, YYEEEE. With V trimmed by 4 bases and J by 5 bases, 10 bases remained unmatched. CDR3 sequence (DNA): TGTGCCAGCAGCCCCGGGACAGGGACATCAGACGAGCAGTACTTC. Protein product: CASSPGTGTSDEQYF.

The genes are TRBV4-1 and TRBJ2-7; 7 bases align to TRBD2. The CDR3 totals 14 residues. Per germline, CDR1 MGHRA and CDR2 YSYEKL. Trimming cost V 3 bases and J 5 bases; bases outside gene matches: 7. The CDR3 bases are TGCGCCAGCAGCCAGTGGAGGGAGGGCCACGAGCAGTACTTC. Protein: CASSQWREGHEQYF.

This clone has more than one count but fewer than ten. This rearrangement joins TRBV15 to TRBJ2-1; D might be TRBD2 (5 bases). Germline lookup yields CDR1 LNHNV and CDR2 YYDKDF (reference sequence). Trimming took 6 bases from V and 0 from J, leaving 6 bases between them. The CDR3 consists of 13 residues. The CDR3 bases are TGTGCCACCAGAGCGGACTCCTACAATGAGCAGTTCTTC. Protein sequence: CATRADSYNEQFF.

The chain has TRBV19 and TRBJ2-5; 7 nucleotides align to TRBD2. V was clipped by 4 bases and J by 4 bases; unmatched bases: 3. Germline-derived CDR1 and CDR2 are LNHDA and SQIVND (reference sequence). This CDR3 spans 13 amino acids. Here the CDR3 reads CASSRGGGETQYF. CDR3 coding DNA: TGTGCCAGTAGTAGGGGCGGGGGAGAGACCCAGTACTTC. Variable domain in full (rest from reference TRBV19 and TRBJ2-5): DGGITQSPKYLFRKEGQNVTLSCEQNLNHDAMYWYRQDPGQGLRLIYYSQIVNDFQKGDIAEGYSVSREKKESFPLTVTSAQKNPTAFYLCASSRGGGETQYFGPGTRLLVL.

The chain links TRBV6-6 to TRBJ2-7; a possible D gene is TRBD2 (6 bases). Germline loops: CDR1 MNHNY, CDR2 SVGAGI (reference sequence). The germline V and J ends were trimmed by 4 bases and 2 bases, with 12 bases remaining between them. The CDR3 has 14 residues. The CDR3 DNA reads as TGTGCCAGCAGTTCTGGGGGGTCCGCCTACGAGCAGTACTTC. Translated: CASSSGGSAYEQYF.

The CDR3 loop reads CASSELRGAKNIQYF. DNA of the CDR3: TGCGCCAGCAGTGAGTTGCGGGGGGCCAAAAACATTCAGTACTTC. The V call is TRBV10-1, the J call TRBJ2-4; 7 bases match TRBD2. This CDR3 has 15 amino acids. Germline CDR1 is WNHNN and CDR2 is SYGVQD (reference sequence). The ends lost 1 base at V and 1 base at J; junction bases unmatched: 1.

CDR3 in amino acids: CASSLGPGFGNTIYF. CDR3 in DNA: TGTGCCAGCAGCTTAGGTCCAGGTTTTGGAAACACCATATATTTT. This chain joins TRBV7-2 and TRBJ1-3, with D uncertain. V gave up 1 base and J gave up 3 bases, with 10 bases separating them. This CDR3 is built from 15 residues. Germline CDR1 and CDR2: SGHTA and FQGNSA. The complete variable domain, with remaining parts taken from reference TRBV7-2 and TRBJ1-3, reads GAGVSQSPSNKVTEKGKDVELRCDPISGHTALYWYRQSLGQGLEFLIYFQGNSAPDKSGLPSDRFSAERTGGSVSTLTIQRTQQEDSAVYLCASSLGPGFGNTIYFGEGSWLTVV.

V gene TRBV4-2 combines with J gene TRBJ2-3; 10 nucleotides align to TRBD2. The germline gives CDR1 LGHNA, CDR2 YNFKEQ. This CDR3 is built from 16 residues. The J segment lost 5 bases and the V segment lost 1 base, leaving 6 bases of the junction unmatched. CDR3 in amino acids: CASSQATSGVGDTQYF. The CDR3 DNA follows: TGTGCCAGCAGCCAAGCTACTAGCGGGGTAGGAGATACGCAGTATTTT.

Only one count was recorded for this clone. The chain couples TRBV4-2 to TRBJ2-7; a weak D match, TRBD1 (6 bases). The germline CDR1 and CDR2 sequences are LGHNA and YNFKEQ. The CDR3 has 15 amino acids. The ends were cut back, 0 bases at V and 0 bases at J, with 9 bases in the middle. The CDR3 DNA reads TGTGCCAGCAGCCAAGATCGGACAGCCTCCTACGAGCAGTACTTC. Translated, it gives CASSQDRTASYEQYF.

The table lists this clone with a few counts. V is TRBV14 and J is TRBJ2-7, with D possibly TRBD2 on 5 matching bases. Trimming stripped 0 bases from V and 3 bases from J, with 6 bases between. Germline V gene sequence: CDR1 SGHDN, CDR2 FVKESK. This CDR3 has 13 amino acids. Written as DNA, the CDR3 is TGTGCCAGCAGCCAAGAACTAGTCTACGAGCAGTACTTC. Protein: CASSQELVYEQYF.

This rearrangement joins TRBV19 to TRBJ2-3; D is possibly TRBD1 (6 bases). V was pared by 4 bases and J by 1 base, with 21 bases between. Germline CDR1 and CDR2: LNHDA and SQIVND (reference sequence). This CDR3 spans 18 amino acids. The CDR3 sequence is CASSNSRGQTRGTDTQYF. The CDR3 bases are TGTGCCAGTAGTAATTCTAGGGGACAAACGAGGGGCACAGATACGCAGTATTTT.

The chain combines TRBV5-6 with TRBJ1-2; TRBD1 is a possible D gene (6 bases). Germline V gene sequence: CDR1 SGHDT, CDR2 YYEEEE. The CDR3 is 12 residues long. Trimming removed 5 bases from V and 7 bases from J, with 12 bases in between. The CDR3 coding sequence is TGTGCCAGCAGAAAAGACAGGCTTGGCTACACCTTC. Its protein is CASRKDRLGYTF.

The sample holds one count of this clone. The V and J genes are TRBV5-1 and TRBJ2-7, with 7 bases matching TRBD1. V was pared by 0 bases and J by 0 bases, with 3 bases of the junction left unmatched. Germline-derived CDR1 and CDR2 are SGHRS and YFSETQ. The CDR3 sequence is 15 residues long. The CDR3 sequence: CASSLDRGASYEQYF. In DNA, the CDR3 is TGCGCCAGCAGCTTGGACAGGGGAGCCTCCTACGAGCAGTACTTC. Looking up the rest from reference TRBV5-1 and TRBJ2-7 gives the full variable domain: KAGVTQTPRYLIKTRGQQVTLSCSPISGHRSVSWYQQTPGQGLQFLFEYFSETQRNKGNFPGRFSGRQFSNSRSEMNVSTLELGDSALYLCASSLDRGASYEQYFGPGTRLTVT.

In DNA, the CDR3 is TGCAGCGTTGAGGGCAGGGCGGTAAGAACAGATACGCAGTATTTT. Translation: CSVEGRAVRTDTQYF. V is TRBV29-1 and J is TRBJ2-3; D is perhaps TRBD1 (5 bases). Trimming shortened V by 3 bases and J by 3 bases, and 16 bases separated the two germline ends. Germline loops: CDR1 SQVTM, CDR2 ANQGSEA. The CDR3 consists of 15 residues.

This chain uses TRBV7-8 with TRBJ2-7; D possibly corresponds to TRBD2 (6 bases). The CDR3 contains 19 residues. Germline lookup yields CDR1 SGHVS and CDR2 FQNEAQ. V lost 3 bases and J lost 0, with 24 bases in between. CDR3 sequence reads: CASSFSGRVGYGRSYEQYF. The CDR3 bases are TGTGCCAGCAGCTTTTCCGGGAGAGTGGGCTATGGGCGCTCCTACGAGCAGTACTTC.

The gene calls are TRBV7-2 and TRBJ1-6; 9 bases are shared with TRBD1. The CDR3 is 16 amino acids. CDR1 and CDR2 from the germline V gene are SGHTA and FQGNSA. The trim removed 4 bases at V and 9 bases at J, leaving 10 bases unmatched. CDR3 residues: CASSSSGTGSTSPLHF. CDR3 nucleotide sequence: TGTGCCAGCAGCTCCTCCGGGACAGGGAGTACTTCACCCCTCCACTTT.